The rows below give T cell receptor beta chains drawn from one sample of a study of CD8 T cells in Susac syndrome. TCRdb called the immunoSEQ multiplex PCR reads again in MiXCR, with one record for every CDR3 protein. Of roughly 190,000 distinct CDR3 sequences in the sample, roughly 95% were seen once. The sequencing sample was made of CD4+ T cells from PBMCs. These receptors were collected from a human donor in good health. Each CDR3 is given with its conserved first and last residue. The D gene is left open where the match is weak. Rows may omit the clone size; those that give it use once, few, many or a size class.

J gene | V gene | D gene | clone size | CDR3 DNA | CDR3 protein
TRBJ2-3 | TRBV29-1 | NA | NA | TGCAGCGTTATCCCGCGAGGGAATACGCAGTATTTT | CSVIPRGNTQYF
TRBJ1-1 | TRBV9 | TRBD1 | NA | TGTGCCAGCAGCGTAGGGGGACAGATGAACACTGAAGCTTTCTTT | CASSVGGQMNTEAFF
TRBJ2-3 | TRBV27 | NA | NA | TGTGCCAGCAGTCCGGTGGGCACAGATACGCAGTATTTT | CASSPVGTDTQYF
TRBJ2-3 | TRBV20-1 | TRBD2 | once | TGCAGTGCTATGCCCCTAGCGGGAAGTTCAGATACGCAGTATTTT | CSAMPLAGSSDTQYF
TRBJ1-4 | TRBV29-1 | NA | NA | TGCAGCGCCGCGGACAGTAATGAAAAACTGTTTTTT | CSAADSNEKLFF
TRBJ2-6 | TRBV7-9 | NA | NA | TGTGCCAGCGGCTCTGGGGCCAACGTCCTGACTTTC | CASGSGANVLTF
TRBJ2-5 | TRBV3-1 | NA | NA | TGTGCCAGCAGCCAAGGGGGCGGCTTAGAGACCCAGTACTTC | CASSQGGGLETQYF
TRBJ2-5 | TRBV5-6 | NA | NA | TGTGCCAGCAGCTTGGTCGGGCTCAGGGAGAGCCAAGAGACCCAGTACTTC | CASSLVGLRESQETQYF
TRBJ1-5 | TRBV30 | NA | NA | TGTGCCTGGAGTGTAGCGGGCTGGAACAATCAGCCCCAGCATTTT | CAWSVAGWNNQPQHF
TRBJ2-5 | TRBV29-1 | TRBD2 | once | TGCAGCGTTGAAGATAGGCGGGAGTGGGAGACCCAGTACTTC | CSVEDRREWETQYF
TRBJ2-5 | TRBV5-4 | NA | once | TGTGCCAGCAGTCCGACGGTTCAAGAGACCCAGTACTTC | CASSPTVQETQYF
TRBJ2-5 | TRBV9 | NA | NA | TGTGCCAGCAGCCGTCGGGAGCCTCAAGGGACCCAGTACTTC | CASSRREPQGTQYF
TRBJ2-1 | TRBV30 | NA | NA | TGTGCCTGGACTCTCGGGGGCTTTTACAATGAGCAGTTCTTC | CAWTLGGFYNEQFF
TRBJ2-7 | TRBV3-1 | NA | NA | TGTGCCAGCAGCCAAGACTGGAATCGCAACGAGCAGTACTTC | CASSQDWNRNEQYF
TRBJ1-2 | TRBV9 | NA | NA | TGTGCCAGCAGCGTAGGGAGAAACTATGGCTACACCTTC | CASSVGRNYGYTF
TRBJ2-3 | TRBV25-1 | NA | NA | TGTGCCAGCAGTGACAGGATCACAGATACGCAGTATTTT | CASSDRITDTQYF
TRBJ1-2 | TRBV20-1 | NA | NA | TGCAGTGCCCGGGACCGAGGAAGGGATGGCTACACCTTC | CSARDRGRDGYTF
TRBJ2-7 | TRBV9 | NA | NA | TGTGCCAGCCTCTACGAGCAGTACTTC | CASLYEQYF
TRBJ2-7 | TRBV7-9 | TRBD1 | NA | TGTGCCAGCAGCTTTGTAGTGGTCGGGACAGCCTACGAGCAGTACTTC | CASSFVVVGTAYEQYF
TRBJ2-5 | TRBV20-1 | NA | NA | TGCAGTGCTGTAAAGGGCCAGACCCAGTACTTC | CSAVKGQTQYF
TRBJ2-1 | TRBV5-6 | TRBD2 | NA | TGTGCCAGCAGCTTGGAGTCCCTAGCGGGAGGGGACAATGAGCAGTTCTTC | CASSLESLAGGDNEQFF
TRBJ2-2 | TRBV27 | NA | NA | TGTGCCAGCTCCACTCGGACAGCAAACACCGGGGAGCTGTTTTTT | CASSTRTANTGELFF
TRBJ2-3 | TRBV7-9 | TRBD1 | NA | TGTGCCAGCAGCACCTTCTCTGGGGACAGGCCTGCAGATACGCAGTATTTT | CASSTFSGDRPADTQYF
TRBJ2-7 | TRBV20-1 | NA | NA | TGCAGTGCTAGATTTGGTGCCGCGCCCTACGAGCAGTACTTC | CSARFGAAPYEQYF
TRBJ1-4 | TRBV6-2/TRBV6-3 | NA | once | TGTGCCAGCAGCAACCGGGCGAATGAAAAACTGTTTTTT | CASSNRANEKLFF
TRBJ2-1 | TRBV7-3 | TRBD2 | NA | TGTGCCAGCGGACTAGCAGGGCACAATGAGCAGTTCTTC | CASGLAGHNEQFF
TRBJ2-3 | TRBV5-1 | TRBD2 | NA | TGCGCCAGCAGCGGAACACCTCCGGGACTAGCGGGAGTGAGCGATACGCAGTATTTT | CASSGTPPGLAGVSDTQYF
TRBJ2-1 | TRBV7-2 | NA | NA | TGTGCCAGCAGCTTTGGCGGGTACAATGAGCAGTTCTTC | CASSFGGYNEQFF
TRBJ1-1 | TRBV13 | NA | NA | TGTGCCAGCGGCCTGAACACTGAAGCTTTCTTT | CASGLNTEAFF
TRBJ1-1 | TRBV7-9 | NA | NA | TGTGCCAGCAGCTTGGTCCGGGACGGTGAAGCTTTCTTT | CASSLVRDGEAFF
TRBJ2-7 | TRBV30 | NA | NA | TGTGCCTGGACGAGGGAGCGCGAGCAGTACTTC | CAWTREREQYF
TRBJ2-3 | TRBV6-2/TRBV6-3 | NA | once | TGTGCCAGCAGTTACCGGATCGGGCCCACAGATACGCAGTATTTT | CASSYRIGPTDTQYF
TRBJ2-1 | TRBV5-1 | NA | once | TGCGCCAGCAGCTTGTTGGGGACCTCCAATGAGCAGTTCTTC | CASSLLGTSNEQFF
TRBJ1-1 | TRBV29-1 | NA | NA | TGCAGCGTTGCCCCCAGCAACACTGAAGCTTTCTTT | CSVAPSNTEAFF
TRBJ2-2 | TRBV19 | NA | NA | TGTGCCAGTAGTAGGCACATTACCGGGGAGCTGTTTTTT | CASSRHITGELFF
TRBJ2-1 | TRBV20-1 | TRBD2 | once | TGCAGTGCTAGAGAGCCGGGAGGGGGCTACAATGAGCAGTTCTTC | CSAREPGGGYNEQFF
TRBJ2-2 | TRBV28 | NA | NA | TGTGCCAGCAGTTTCCCCGGGACGGGCACCGGGGAGCTGTTTTTT | CASSFPGTGTGELFF
TRBJ1-1 | TRBV30 | NA | NA | TGTGCCTGGAGCCGTCCCGGGACGGGGAACACTGAAGCTTTCTTT | CAWSRPGTGNTEAFF
TRBJ2-1 | TRBV20-1 | NA | NA | TGCAGTGCTAGAGTCTCACAACCCTACAATGAGCAGTTCTTC | CSARVSQPYNEQFF
TRBJ1-3 | TRBV29-1 | NA | NA | TGCAGCGGGAATATACAGGGCTCTGGAAACACCATATATTTT | CSGNIQGSGNTIYF